This TCR beta chain is drawn from a study of HIV-infected patients and healthy controls. Alpha and beta constant-region primers primed reverse transcription of approximately 0.55 ug RNA. Using multiplexing indices, alpha and beta chain libraries were generated apart by chain-specific third strand synthesis. Each CDR3 protein gets one entry after TCRdb re-called the 5' RACE reads with MiXCR. The sample carries some 4,800 distinct CDR3 sequences, roughly 7.4% recorded once. The CDR3 has 16 amino acids. The germline V gene has CDR1 MNHEY and CDR2 SVGAGI. Trimming left V 5 bases short and J 1 base short, with 18 bases between. The repertoire came from unfractionated whole blood and reflected all unsorted peripheral T cells. This clonotype has a count of ten or more.

The sequence derives from an adult with HIV infection. V gene TRBV6-5 combines with J gene TRBJ2-7; D may be TRBD2 (5 bases). The specimen comprised blood, sampled before antiretroviral therapy. CDR3 nucleotides: TGTGCCAGCAGTCCCCTCGGGAACTACTTGTCCTACGAGCAGTACTTC. It encodes CASSPLGNYLSYEQYF.